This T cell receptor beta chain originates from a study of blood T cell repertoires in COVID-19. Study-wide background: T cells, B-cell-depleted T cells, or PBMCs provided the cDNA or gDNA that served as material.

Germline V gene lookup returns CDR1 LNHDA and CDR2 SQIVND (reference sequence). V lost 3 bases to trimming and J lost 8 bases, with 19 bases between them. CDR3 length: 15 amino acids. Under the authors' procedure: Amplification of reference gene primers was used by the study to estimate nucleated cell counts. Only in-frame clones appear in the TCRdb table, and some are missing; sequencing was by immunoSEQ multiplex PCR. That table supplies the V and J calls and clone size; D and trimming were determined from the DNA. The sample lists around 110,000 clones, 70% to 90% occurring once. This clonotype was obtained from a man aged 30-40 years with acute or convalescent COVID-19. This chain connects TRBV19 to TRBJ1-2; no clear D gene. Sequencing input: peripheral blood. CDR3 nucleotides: TGTGCCAGTAGTATTTACTTCGAGTCCCCTAGCGGCTACACCTTC. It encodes CASSIYFESPSGYTF. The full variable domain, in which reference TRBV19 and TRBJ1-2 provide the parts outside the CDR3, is DGGITQSPKYLFRKEGQNVTLSCEQNLNHDAMYWYRQDPGQGLRLIYYSQIVNDFQKGDIAEGYSVSREKKESFPLTVTSAQKNPTAFYLCASSIYFESPSGYTFGSGTRLTVV.